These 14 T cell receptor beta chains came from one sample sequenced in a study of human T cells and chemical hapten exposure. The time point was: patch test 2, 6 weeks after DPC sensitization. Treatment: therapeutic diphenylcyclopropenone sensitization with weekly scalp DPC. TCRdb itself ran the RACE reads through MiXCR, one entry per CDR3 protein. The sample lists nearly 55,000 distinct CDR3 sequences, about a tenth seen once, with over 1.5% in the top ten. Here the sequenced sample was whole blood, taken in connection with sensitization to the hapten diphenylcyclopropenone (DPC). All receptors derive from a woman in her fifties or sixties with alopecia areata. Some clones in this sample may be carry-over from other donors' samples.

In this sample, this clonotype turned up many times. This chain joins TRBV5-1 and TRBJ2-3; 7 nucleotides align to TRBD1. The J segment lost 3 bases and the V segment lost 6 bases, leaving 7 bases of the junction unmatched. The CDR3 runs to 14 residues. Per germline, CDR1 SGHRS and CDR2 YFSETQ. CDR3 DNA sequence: TGCGCCAGCAAAGGGGGACAGCAAACAGATACGCAGTATTTT. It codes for CASKGGQQTDTQYF. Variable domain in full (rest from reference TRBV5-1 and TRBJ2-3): KAGVTQTPRYLIKTRGQQVTLSCSPISGHRSVSWYQQTPGQGLQFLFEYFSETQRNKGNFPGRFSGRQFSNSRSEMNVSTLELGDSALYLCASKGGQQTDTQYFGPGTRLTVL.

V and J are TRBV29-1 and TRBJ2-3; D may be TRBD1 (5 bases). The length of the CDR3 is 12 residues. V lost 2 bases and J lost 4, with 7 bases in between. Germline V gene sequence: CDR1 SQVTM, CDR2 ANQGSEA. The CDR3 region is CSVETGADTQYF. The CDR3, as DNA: TGCAGCGTTGAAACAGGTGCAGATACGCAGTATTTT.

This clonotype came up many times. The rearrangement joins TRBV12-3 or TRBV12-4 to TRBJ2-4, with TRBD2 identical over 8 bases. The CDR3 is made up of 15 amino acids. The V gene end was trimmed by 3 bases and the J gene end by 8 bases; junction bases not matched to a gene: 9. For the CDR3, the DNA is TGTGCCAGCAGTTTCACCGGGACTAGAGGAGACATTCAGTACTTC. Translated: CASSFTGTRGDIQYF.

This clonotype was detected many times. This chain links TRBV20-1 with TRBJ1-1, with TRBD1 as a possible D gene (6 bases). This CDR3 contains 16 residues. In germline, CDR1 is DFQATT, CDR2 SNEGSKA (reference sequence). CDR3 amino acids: CTTGGRTDVLNTEAFF. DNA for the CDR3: TGCACCACCGGGGGCAGAACCGACGTATTGAACACTGAAGCTTTCTTT.

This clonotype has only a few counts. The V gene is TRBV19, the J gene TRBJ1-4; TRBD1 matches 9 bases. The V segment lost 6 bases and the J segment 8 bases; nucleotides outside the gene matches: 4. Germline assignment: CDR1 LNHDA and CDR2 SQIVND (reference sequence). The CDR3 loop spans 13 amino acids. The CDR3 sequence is CASSRQGGEKLFF. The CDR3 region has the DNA TGTGCCAGTAGCAGACAGGGGGGCGAAAAACTGTTTTTT.

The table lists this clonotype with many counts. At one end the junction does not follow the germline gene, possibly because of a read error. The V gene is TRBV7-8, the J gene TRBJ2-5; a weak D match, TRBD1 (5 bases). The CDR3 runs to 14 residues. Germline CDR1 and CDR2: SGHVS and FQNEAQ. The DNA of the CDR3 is TGTGCCAGCAGCTTATCAAGTTTATTGAGCAGGGTTAACTTC. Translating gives CASSLSSLLSRVNF.

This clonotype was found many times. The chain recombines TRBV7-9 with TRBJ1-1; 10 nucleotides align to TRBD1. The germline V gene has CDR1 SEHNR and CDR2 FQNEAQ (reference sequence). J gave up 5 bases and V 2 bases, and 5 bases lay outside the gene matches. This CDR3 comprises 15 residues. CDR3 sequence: CASSLPDRGPTEAFF. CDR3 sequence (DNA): TGTGCCAGCAGCTTACCTGACAGGGGGCCAACTGAAGCTTTCTTT.

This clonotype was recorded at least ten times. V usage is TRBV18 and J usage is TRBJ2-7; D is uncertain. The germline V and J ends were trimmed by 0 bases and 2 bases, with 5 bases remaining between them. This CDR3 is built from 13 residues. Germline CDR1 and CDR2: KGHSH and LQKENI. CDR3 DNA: TGTGCCAGCTCACCACCCGTTACCTACGAGCAGTACTTC. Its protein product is CASSPPVTYEQYF.

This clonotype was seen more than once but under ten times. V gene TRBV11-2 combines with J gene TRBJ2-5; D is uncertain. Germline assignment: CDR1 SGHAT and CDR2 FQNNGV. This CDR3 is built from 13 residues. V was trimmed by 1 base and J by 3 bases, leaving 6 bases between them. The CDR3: CASSLGWEETQYF. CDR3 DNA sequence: TGTGCCAGCAGCTTAGGTTGGGAAGAGACCCAGTACTTC.

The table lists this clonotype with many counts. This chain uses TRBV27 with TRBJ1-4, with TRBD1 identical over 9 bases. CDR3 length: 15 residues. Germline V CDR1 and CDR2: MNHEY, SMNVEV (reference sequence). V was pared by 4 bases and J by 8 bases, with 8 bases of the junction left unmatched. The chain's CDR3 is CASSYSGTGLEKLFF. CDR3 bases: TGTGCCAGCAGTTACTCCGGGACAGGGCTAGAAAAACTGTTTTTT.

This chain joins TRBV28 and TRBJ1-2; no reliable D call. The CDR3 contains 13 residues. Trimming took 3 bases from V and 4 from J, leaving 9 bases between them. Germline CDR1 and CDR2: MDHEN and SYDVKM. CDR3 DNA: TGTGCCAGCAGTTTTGTGAGTCTCTATGGCTACACCTTC. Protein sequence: CASSFVSLYGYTF.

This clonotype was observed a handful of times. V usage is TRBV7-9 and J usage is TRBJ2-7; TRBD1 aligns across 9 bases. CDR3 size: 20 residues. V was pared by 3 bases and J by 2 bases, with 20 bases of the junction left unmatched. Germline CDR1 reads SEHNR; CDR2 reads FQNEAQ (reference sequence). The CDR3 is CASSFVRTGAPLALTYEQYF. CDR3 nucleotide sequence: TGTGCCAGCAGCTTCGTAAGGACAGGGGCCCCCTTAGCCCTTACCTACGAGCAGTACTTC.

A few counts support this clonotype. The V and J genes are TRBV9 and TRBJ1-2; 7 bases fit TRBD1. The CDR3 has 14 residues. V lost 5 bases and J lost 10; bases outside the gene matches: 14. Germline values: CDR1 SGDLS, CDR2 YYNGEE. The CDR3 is CASSKDYRGSDYTF. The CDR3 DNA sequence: TGTGCCAGCAGTAAAGACTACAGGGGAAGTGACTACACCTTC.

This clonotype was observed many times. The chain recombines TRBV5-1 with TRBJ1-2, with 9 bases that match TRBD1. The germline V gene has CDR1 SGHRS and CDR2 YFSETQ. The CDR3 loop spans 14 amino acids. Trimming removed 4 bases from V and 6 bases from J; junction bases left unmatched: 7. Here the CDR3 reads CASSAGQGFDGYTF. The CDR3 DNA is TGCGCCAGCAGCGCCGGACAGGGGTTCGATGGCTACACCTTC.